The clone carrying this TCR beta chain was seen more than once but under ten times. Its antigen remains unidentified. The investigators reverse transcribed all of the isolated RNA, so they sequenced expressed TCRB transcripts. Using immunoSEQ multiplex PCR, the repertoire was profiled, and TCRdb retains in-frame clones only, with some absent. This sample has 500,000 to 700,000 clones, with about 14% found just once. The sample originates from a study of beta chain features in type 1 diabetes. Findings and caveats of the study: The study found fewer insertions and more deletions at VDJ junctions in type 1 diabetes patients.

CDR3 length: 13 residues. From germline, CDR1 is MDHEN and CDR2 SYDVKM. V gave up 9 bases and J gave up 2 bases; unmatched junction bases: 5. The sequence was obtained from a man between 18 and 29 years old in good health. The sequenced sample consisted of naive CD4+ T cells from blood. J is TRBJ1-1 and V is TRBV28, with 8 positions matching TRBD1. The CDR3 loop is CASNRGTNTEAFF. As DNA, the CDR3 is TGTGCCAGTAACAGGGGGACCAACACTGAAGCTTTCTTT.